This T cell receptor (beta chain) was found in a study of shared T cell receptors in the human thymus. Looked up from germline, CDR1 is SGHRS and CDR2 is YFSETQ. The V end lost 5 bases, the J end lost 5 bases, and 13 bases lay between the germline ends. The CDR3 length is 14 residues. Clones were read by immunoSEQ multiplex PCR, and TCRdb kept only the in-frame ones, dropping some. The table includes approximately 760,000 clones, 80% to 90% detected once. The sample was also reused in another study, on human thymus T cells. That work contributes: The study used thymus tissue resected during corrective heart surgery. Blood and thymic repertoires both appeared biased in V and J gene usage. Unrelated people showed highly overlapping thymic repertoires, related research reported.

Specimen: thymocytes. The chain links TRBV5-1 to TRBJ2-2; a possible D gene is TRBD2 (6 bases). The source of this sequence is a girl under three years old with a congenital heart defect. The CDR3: CASRTSEGTGELFF. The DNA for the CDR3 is TGCGCCAGCAGAACGTCGGAGGGAACCGGGGAGCTGTTTTTT.